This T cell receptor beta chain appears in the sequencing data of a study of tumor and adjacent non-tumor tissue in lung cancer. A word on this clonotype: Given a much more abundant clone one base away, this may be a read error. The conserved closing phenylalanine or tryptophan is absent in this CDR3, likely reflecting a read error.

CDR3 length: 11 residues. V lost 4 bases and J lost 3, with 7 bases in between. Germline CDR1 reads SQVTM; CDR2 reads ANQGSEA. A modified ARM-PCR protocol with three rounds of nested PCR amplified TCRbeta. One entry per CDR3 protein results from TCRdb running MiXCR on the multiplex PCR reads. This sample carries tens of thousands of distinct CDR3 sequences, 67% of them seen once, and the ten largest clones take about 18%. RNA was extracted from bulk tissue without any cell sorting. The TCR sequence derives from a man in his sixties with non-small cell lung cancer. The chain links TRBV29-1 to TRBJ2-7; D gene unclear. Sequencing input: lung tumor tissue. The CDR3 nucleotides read TGCAGCGTTGGGTACAACTACGAGCAGTACCTC. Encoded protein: CSVGYNYEQYL.